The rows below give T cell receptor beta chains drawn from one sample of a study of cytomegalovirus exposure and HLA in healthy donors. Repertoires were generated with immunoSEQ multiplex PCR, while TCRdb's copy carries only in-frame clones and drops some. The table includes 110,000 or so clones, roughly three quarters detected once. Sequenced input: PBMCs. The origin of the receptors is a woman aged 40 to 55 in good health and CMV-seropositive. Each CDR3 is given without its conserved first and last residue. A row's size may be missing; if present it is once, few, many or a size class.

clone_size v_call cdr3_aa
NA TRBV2 ASNSGTVDNEQF
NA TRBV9 ASSVEGGQEGRAF
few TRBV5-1 ASSQDPGQTYEQY
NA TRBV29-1 SVSGDTSGEQF
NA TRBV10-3 AISERVPGYT
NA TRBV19 ASSIQGHTEAF
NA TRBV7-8 ASSNPGQGNNEQF
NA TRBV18 ASSQERNTIY
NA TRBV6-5 ASSSGQNYGYT
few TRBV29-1 SVEGQGGKTQY
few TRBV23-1 ARWSSYEQY
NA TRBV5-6 ASSLPRQGYGYT
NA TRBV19 ASSPTPGQLNTEAF
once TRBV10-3 AISDGRNNEQF
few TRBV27 ASSLWSGGTYNEQF
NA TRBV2 ASRVGGSKQETQY
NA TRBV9 ASSTPSGGAETQY
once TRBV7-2 ASSLAGGLYQETQY
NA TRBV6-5 ASSYGTSNSPLH
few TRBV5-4 ASSSQETQY
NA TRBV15 ATSRDPTAGGGPLH
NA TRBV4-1 ASSQDSKAYEQY
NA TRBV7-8 ASSLGAGNSQPQH
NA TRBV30 AWSAGGGNTEAF
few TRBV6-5 ASSFAGVGYT
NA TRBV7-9 ASSFEPQGTYGYT
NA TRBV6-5 ASSYRGRGTDTQY
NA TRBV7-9 ASSLLSRRNTEAF
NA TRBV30 AWSAGGSAF
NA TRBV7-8 ASSATSGGPASTYEQY
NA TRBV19 ASNYKTGGGGYT
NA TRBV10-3 AISEPGQGAYEQY
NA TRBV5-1 ASSFFTGEYGYT
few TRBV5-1 ASRQETGNYGYT
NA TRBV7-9 ATRHTGFISGANVLT
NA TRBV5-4 ASSGQTDKYTEAF
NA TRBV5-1 ASTLTGEGTQY
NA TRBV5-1 ASSFKNRTGANEQF
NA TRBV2 ASSERGYGYT
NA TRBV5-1 ASSLGGSSYNEQF
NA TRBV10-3 AGQATFGTEAF
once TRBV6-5 ASSSSGGANYNEQF
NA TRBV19 ASSMRPSREKLF
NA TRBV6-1 ASSLTSGGSETQY
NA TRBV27 ASRGRVGGSYEQY
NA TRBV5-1 ASSLGSYTGELF
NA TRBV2 ASSELRGSGTEAF
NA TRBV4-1 ASSLRTSGGIVKETQY
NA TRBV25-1 ASSGIENEKLF
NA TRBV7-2 ASSQRQANTEAF
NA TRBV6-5 ASRRLQGGYGYT
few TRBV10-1 ASSADNRET
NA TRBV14 ASSRLHTEAF
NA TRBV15 ATSRGDRGQPQH
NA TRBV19 ASNRGQGRLDTGELF
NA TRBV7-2 ASSLEEGREAF
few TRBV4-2 ASSQELEGAGNYGYT
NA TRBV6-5 ASSPNAFGAEAF